The rows below give T cell receptor beta chains drawn from one sample of a study of technical replicates of blood from a handful of donors. Data came from immunoSEQ multiplex PCR; TCRdb stores just in-frame clones and leaves some out. The table has about 70,000 clones, approximately 94% seen once. Sequences were obtained from T cells isolated from PBMCs. The receptors here all came from a human donor in good health. Both conserved end residues are part of each CDR3.

>TRBV14
CASSQSWNQPQHF
>TRBV6-6
CASSYSPLYEQYF
>TRBV28
CASSSPGTTHDYGYTF
>TRBV29-1
CSAKTSGGFYEQYF
>TRBV4-1
CASSLLVPDTQYF
>TRBV20-1
CSARVEPEAFF
>TRBV27
CATRTGPTEAFF
>TRBV6-5
CASSGQVYNEQFF
>TRBV5-6
CASSWSQGYEQYF
>TRBV15
CATSTSGRVYEQYF
>TRBV9
CASSVLAGGTGELFF
>TRBV5-1
CASSSLSGFGNEQFF
>TRBV6-1
CASSELAGGPDTQYF
>TRBV19
CASRTSGGEIHTQYF
>TRBV7-9
CASSSISGGHHNEQFF
>TRBV6-5
CASSYSSNTGELFF
>TRBV9
CASSARLSTDTQYF
>TRBV10-1
CASSESYRGETQYF
>TRBV11-1
CASSPQGSENTIYF
>TRBV6-5
CASSYSQSYEQYF
>TRBV4-3
CASSGLAGELFF
>TRBV25-1
CASIGTAYNEQFF
>TRBV10-3
CAIRPSGRMYQETQYF
>TRBV10-1
CASSDGGINEQFF
>TRBV2
CASSGADGPGYTF
>TRBV2
CASTRGAGGPYEQYF
>TRBV28
CASSFAWSRAYEQYF
>TRBV11-3
CATGRTGRTEAFF
>TRBV30
CAWILYGELFF
>TRBV27
CASSLQGPSYEQYF
>TRBV6-6
CASSYSQSHSNQPQHF
>TRBV29-1
CSVGDRGVNEQFF
>TRBV5-6
CASSLAFVDRGPDTQYF
>TRBV7-7
CASSLGTGFGNEQYF
>TRBV9
CASSVGGQLNYGYTF
>TRBV11-2
CASSHGQGADEQYF
>TRBV30
CAWAPRGNTIYF
>TRBV7-6
CASSLAFRSSYNEQFF
>TRBV7-3
CASSLTSGSYEQYF
>TRBV7-6
CASSLAPAGRETQYF
>TRBV4-3
CASSPGDSGNTIYF
>TRBV7-3
CASSTTGANTEAFF
>TRBV4-1
CASSQDLGASGANVLTF
>TRBV27
CASGRGVSNQPQHF
>TRBV19
CASTGRNTGELFF